This T cell receptor (beta chain) originates from a study of shared clonotypes between healthy human individuals. Findings of the study overall: Shared across four donors were around 5% of the naive CD4 clonotypes.

On this clone: As yet, its antigen is unknown.

The CDR3 sequence is 13 residues long. The germline gives CDR1 ENHRY, CDR2 SYGVKD. Trimming stripped 4 bases from V and 6 bases from J, with 10 bases between. Samples underwent the assay at deep level. Sequenced by immunoSEQ multiplex PCR; TCRdb stores in-frame clones only, minus some. The sample lists about 2 million clones, about 95% occurring once. Naive CD8 cells lacked CD45RO and underwent positive selection for CCR7, leaving out terminally differentiated effector memory CD45RA+ cells. Healthy HIV-negative adults with no recent acute infections or vaccinations were recruited as donors. The sequence came from a man younger than 35 in good health. This chain links TRBV10-3 with TRBJ2-1, with D possibly TRBD1 on 6 matching bases. The sample consisted of naive CD8+ T cells sorted from blood. This chain's CDR3 is CAISVGRGNEQFF. CDR3 DNA sequence: TGTGCCATCAGTGTAGGCAGGGGCAATGAGCAGTTCTTC.